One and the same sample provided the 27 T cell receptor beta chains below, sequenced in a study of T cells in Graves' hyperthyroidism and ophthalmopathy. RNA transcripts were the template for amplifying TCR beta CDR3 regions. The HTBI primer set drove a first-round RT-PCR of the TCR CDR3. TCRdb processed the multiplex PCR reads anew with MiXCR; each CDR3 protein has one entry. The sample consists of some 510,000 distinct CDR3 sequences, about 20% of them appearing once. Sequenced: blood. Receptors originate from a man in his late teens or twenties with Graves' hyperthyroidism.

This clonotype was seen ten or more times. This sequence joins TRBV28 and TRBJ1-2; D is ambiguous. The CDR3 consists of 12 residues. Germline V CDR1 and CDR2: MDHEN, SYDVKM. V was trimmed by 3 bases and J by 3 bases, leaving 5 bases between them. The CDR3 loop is CASSLADYGYTF. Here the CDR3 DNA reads TGTGCCAGCAGTTTGGCCGACTATGGCTACACCTTC.

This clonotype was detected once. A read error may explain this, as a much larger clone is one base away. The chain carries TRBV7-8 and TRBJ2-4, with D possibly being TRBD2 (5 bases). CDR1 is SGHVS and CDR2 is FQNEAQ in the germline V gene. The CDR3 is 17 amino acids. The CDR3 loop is CASSLAREHLAKNSQYF. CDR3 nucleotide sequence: TGTGCCAGCAGCTTAGCAAGAGAGCATCTAGCCAAAAACAGTCAGTACTTC. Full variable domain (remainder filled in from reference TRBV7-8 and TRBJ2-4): GAGVSQSPRYKVAKRGQDVALRCDPISGHVSLFWYQQALGQGPEFLTYFQNEAQLDKSGLPSDRFFAERPEGSVSTLKIQRTQQEDSAVYLCASSLAREHLAKNSQYFGAGTRLSVL.

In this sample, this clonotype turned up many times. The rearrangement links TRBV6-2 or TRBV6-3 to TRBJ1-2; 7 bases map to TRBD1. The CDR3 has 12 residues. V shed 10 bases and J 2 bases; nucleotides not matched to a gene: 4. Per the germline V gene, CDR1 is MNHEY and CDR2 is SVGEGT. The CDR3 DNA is TGTGCCACGACAGGGACAAACTATGGCTACACCTTC. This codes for CATTGTNYGYTF.

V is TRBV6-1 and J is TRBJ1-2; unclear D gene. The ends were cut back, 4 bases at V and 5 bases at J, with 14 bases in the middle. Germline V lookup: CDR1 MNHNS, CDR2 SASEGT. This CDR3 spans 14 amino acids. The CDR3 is CASSAREGGYGYTF. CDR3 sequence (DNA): TGTGCCAGCAGTGCAAGAGAGGGAGGTTATGGCTACACCTTC.

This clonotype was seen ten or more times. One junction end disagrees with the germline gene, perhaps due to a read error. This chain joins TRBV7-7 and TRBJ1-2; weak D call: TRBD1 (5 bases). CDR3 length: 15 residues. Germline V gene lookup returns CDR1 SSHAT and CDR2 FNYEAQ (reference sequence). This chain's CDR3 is CASSLEEGPDYGYTF. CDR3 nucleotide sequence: TGTGCTAGCAGCTTAGAGGAGGGGCCGGACTATGGCTACACCTTC.

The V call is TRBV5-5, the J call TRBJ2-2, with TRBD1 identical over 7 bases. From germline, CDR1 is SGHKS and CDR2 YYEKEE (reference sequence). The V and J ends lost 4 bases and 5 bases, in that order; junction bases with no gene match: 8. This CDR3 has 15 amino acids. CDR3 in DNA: TGTGCCAGCAGCCATACGGGACAGCAAACCGGGGAGCTGTTTTTT. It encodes CASSHTGQQTGELFF. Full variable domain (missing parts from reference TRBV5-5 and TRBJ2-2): DAGVTQSPTHLIKTRGQQVTLRCSPISGHKSVSWYQQVLGQGPQFIFQYYEKEERGRGNFPDRFSARQFPNYSSELNVNALLLGDSALYLCASSHTGQQTGELFFGEGSRLTVL.

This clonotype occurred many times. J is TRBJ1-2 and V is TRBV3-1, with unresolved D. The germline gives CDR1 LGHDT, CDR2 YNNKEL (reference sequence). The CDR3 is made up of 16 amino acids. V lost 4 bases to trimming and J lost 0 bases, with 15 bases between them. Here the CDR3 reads CASSPDREPANYGYTF. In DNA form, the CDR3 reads TGTGCCAGCAGCCCTGACCGGGAGCCGGCTAACTATGGCTACACCTTC.

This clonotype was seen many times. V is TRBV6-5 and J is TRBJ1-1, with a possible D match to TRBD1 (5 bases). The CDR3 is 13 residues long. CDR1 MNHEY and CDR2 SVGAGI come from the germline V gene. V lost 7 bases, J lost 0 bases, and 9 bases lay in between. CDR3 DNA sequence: TGTGCCAGCAAGATACAGGTGAACACTGAAGCTTTCTTT. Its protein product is CASKIQVNTEAFF.

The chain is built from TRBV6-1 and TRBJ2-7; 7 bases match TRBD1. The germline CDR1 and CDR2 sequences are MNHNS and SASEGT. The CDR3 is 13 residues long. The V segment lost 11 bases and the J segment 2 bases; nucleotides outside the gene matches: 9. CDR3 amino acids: CAFEGAETYEQYF. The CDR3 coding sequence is TGTGCCTTCGAGGGGGCGGAGACCTACGAGCAGTACTTC.

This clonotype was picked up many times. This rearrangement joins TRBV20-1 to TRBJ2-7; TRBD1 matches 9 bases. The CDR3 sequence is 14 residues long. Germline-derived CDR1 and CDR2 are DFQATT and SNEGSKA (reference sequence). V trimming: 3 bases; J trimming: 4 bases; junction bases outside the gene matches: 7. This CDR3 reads CSARIPGQGYEQYF. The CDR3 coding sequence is TGCAGTGCTAGGATACCGGGACAGGGTTACGAGCAGTACTTC.

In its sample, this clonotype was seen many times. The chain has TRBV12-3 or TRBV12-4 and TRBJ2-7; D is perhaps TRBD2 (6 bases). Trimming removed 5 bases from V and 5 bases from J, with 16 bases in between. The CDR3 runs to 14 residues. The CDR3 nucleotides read TGTGCCAGCAGTCCAACAATGACGGGGGACGAGCAGTACTTC. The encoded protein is CASSPTMTGDEQYF.

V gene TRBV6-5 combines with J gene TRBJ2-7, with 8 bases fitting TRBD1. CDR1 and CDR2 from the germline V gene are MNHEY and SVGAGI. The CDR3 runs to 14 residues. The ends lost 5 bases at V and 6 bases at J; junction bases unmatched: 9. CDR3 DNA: TGTGCCAGCAGTCACGGTGGGACAGGAGCCGAGCAGTACTTC. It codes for CASSHGGTGAEQYF.

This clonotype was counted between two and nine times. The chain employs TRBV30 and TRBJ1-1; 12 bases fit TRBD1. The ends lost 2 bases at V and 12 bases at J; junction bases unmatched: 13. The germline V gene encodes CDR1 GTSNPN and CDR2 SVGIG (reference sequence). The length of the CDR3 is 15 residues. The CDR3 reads CAWSTSRDRGPATFF. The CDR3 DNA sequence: TGTGCCTGGAGTACTTCCCGGGACAGGGGGCCAGCCACTTTCTTT.

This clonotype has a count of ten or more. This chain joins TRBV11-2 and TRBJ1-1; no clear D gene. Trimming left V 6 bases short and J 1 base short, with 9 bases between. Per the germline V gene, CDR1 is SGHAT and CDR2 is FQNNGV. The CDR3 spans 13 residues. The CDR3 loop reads CASRRIRNTEAFF. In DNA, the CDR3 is TGTGCCAGCAGACGCATAAGGAACACTGAAGCTTTCTTT.

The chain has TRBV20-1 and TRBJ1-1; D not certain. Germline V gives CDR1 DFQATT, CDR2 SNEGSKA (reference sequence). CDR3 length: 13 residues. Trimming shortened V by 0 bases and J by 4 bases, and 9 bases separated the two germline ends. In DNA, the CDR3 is TGCAGTGCTAGAGACGACTCCCTCACTGAAGCTTTCTTT. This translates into CSARDDSLTEAFF.

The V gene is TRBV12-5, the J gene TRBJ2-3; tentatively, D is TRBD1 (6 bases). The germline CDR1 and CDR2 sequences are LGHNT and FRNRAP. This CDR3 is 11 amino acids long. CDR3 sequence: CATGFRGTQYF. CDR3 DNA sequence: TGTGCCACAGGGTTTCGTGGTACGCAGTATTTT.

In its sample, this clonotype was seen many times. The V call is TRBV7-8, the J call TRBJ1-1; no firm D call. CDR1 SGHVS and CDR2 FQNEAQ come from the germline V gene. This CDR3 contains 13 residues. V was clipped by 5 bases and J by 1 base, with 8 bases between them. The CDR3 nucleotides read TGTGCCAGCAGCAACTCCCGGAACACTGAAGCTTTCTTT. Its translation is CASSNSRNTEAFF.

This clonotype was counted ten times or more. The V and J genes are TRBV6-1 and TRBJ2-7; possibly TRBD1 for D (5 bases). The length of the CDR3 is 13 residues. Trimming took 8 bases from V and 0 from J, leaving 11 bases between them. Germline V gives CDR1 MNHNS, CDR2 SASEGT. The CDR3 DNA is TGTGCCAGCGTCAGGGCGAGCTCCTACGAGCAGTACTTC. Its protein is CASVRASSYEQYF.

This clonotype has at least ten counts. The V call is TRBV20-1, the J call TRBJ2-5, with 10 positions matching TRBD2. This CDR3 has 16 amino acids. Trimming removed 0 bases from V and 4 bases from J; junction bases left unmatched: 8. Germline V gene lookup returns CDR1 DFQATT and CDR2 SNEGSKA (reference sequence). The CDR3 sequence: CSARDQERGGGETQYF. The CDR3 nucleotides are TGCAGTGCTAGAGATCAGGAGCGGGGGGGCGGAGAGACCCAGTACTTC.

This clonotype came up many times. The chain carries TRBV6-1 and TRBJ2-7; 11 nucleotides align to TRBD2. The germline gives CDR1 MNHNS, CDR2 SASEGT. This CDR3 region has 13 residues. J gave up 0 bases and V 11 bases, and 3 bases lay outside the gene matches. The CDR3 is CASLAGGSYEQYF. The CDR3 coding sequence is TGTGCCTCCCTAGCGGGGGGCTCCTACGAGCAGTACTTC.

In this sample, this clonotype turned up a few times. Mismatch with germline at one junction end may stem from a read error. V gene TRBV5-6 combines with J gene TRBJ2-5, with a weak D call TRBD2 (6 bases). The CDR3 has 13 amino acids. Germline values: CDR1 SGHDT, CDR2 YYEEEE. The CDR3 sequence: CASSWGGQETKYF. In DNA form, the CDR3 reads TGTGCCAGCAGCTGGGGAGGTCAAGAGACCAAGTACTTC.

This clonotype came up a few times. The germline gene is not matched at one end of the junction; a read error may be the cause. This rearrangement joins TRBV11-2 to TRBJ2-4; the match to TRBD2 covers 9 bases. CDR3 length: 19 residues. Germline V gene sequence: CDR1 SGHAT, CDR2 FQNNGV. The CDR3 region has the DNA TGTGCCAGCAGCCCCCGTAGAACGCTAGCGGGGCTAGCCAAAAACATTAAGTACTTC. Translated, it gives CASSPRRTLAGLAKNIKYF.

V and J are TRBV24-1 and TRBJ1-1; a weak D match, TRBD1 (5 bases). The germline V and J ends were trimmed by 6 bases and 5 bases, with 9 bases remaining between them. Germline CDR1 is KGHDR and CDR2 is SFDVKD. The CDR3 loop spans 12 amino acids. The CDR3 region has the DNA TGTGCCACCAGTTCCGGGGGGACTGAAGCTTTCTTT. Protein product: CATSSGGTEAFF.

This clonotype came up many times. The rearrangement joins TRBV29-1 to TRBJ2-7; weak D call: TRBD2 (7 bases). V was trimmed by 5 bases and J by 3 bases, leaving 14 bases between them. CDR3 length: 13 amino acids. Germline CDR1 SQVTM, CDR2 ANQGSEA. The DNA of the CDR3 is TGCAGCGTTTCCGGGGGGCTTGTCTACGAGCAGTACTTC. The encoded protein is CSVSGGLVYEQYF.

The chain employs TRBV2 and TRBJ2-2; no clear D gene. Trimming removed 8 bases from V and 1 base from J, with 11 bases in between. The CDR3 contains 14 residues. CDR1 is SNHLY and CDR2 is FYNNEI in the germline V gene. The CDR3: CASLWTQNTGELFF. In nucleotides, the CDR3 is TGTGCCAGCCTGTGGACCCAGAACACCGGGGAGCTGTTTTTT.

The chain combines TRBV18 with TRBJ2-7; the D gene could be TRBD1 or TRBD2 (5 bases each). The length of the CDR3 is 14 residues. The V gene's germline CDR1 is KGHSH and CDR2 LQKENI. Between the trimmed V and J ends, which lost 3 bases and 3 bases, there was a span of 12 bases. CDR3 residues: CASSPRGRGYEQYF. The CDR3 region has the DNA TGTGCCAGCTCACCCCGGGGCAGAGGCTACGAGCAGTACTTC.

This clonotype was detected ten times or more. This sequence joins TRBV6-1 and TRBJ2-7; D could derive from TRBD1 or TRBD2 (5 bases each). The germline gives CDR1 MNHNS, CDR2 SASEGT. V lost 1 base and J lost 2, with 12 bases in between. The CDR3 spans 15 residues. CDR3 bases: TGTGCCAGCAGTGAAGAGGGGTGGGAGCCCTACGAGCAGTACTTC. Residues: CASSEEGWEPYEQYF.